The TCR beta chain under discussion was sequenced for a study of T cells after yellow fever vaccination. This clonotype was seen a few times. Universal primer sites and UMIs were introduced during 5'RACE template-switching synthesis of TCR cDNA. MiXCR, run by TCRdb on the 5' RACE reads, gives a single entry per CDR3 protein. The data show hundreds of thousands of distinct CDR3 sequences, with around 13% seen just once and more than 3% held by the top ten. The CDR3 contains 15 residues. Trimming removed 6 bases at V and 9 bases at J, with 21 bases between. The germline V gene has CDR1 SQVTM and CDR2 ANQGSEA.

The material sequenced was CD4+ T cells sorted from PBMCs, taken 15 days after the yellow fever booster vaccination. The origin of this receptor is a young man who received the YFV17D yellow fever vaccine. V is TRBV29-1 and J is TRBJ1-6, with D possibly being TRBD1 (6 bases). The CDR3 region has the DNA TGCAGCGTCGCAACCGGGGGGCCCGCCGGTTCACCCCTCCACTTT. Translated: CSVATGGPAGSPLHF.